In its sample, the clone carrying this TCR beta chain was seen a few times. Antigen unknown. Germline-derived CDR1 and CDR2 are SGHRS and YFSETQ. This CDR3 region has 15 residues. The V gene lost 3 bases and the J gene lost 1 base, with 13 bases spanning the gap. Treatment defined: approximately nine-day PBMC culture with coronavirus spike peptide pools or control peptides (ViraFEST assay). Following expansion of antigen-specific T cells with peptide pools, ViraFEST then sequenced TCRs. Researchers used the Oncomine TCR Beta short-read assay to sequence DNA from cultured CD4+ T cells. A single record per CDR3 protein comes from TCRdb applying MiXCR to the PCR reads. The sample lists roughly 11,000 distinct CDR3 sequences; around half were seen once. This record belongs to a study of vaccination and CD4 T cells after COVID-19. The overall study: With a range of 35 to 161, the median interval from diagnosis to drawing post-COVID samples was approximately 100 days. A median of approximately 75 days (range 14 to 241) separated dose two from the taking of post-vaccine samples.

The study, taken as a whole, reports: Detection of a median about 90% of reactive clones in convalescent patients was confined to the period after vaccination.

The origin of this receptor is a human donor who had recovered from COVID-19. The J gene is TRBJ1-1, the V gene TRBV5-1; D unclear. Sequencing was performed on CD4+ T cells from blood, cultured in vitro. Here the CDR3 DNA reads TGCGCCAGCAGCTCCGGAGCGTGGGAGAACACTGAAGCTTTCTTT. Amino acids: CASSSGAWENTEAFF.